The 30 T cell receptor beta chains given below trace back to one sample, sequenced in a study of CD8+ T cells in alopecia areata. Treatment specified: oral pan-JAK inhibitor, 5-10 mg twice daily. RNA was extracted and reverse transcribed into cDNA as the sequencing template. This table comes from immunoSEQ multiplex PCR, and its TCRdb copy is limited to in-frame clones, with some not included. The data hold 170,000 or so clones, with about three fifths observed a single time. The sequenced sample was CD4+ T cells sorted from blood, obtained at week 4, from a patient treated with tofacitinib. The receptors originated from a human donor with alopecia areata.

The CDR3 protein is CASSASQGHSSPLHF. The CDR3 DNA is TGTGCCAGCAGTGCCTCCCAGGGGCATAGTTCACCCCTCCACTTT. This chain joins TRBV27 and TRBJ1-6; the D gene is possibly TRBD1 (6 bases). Trimming took 5 bases from V and 9 from J, leaving 17 bases between them. Germline CDR1 is MNHEY and CDR2 is SMNVEV (reference sequence). The CDR3 sequence is 15 residues long.

CDR3 sequence (DNA): TGTGCCTGGGGGTCCCAGGTTAATGGGCCCCAGCATTTT. Translated: CAWGSQVNGPQHF. The V call is TRBV30, the J call TRBJ1-5; D gene ambiguous. The CDR3 spans 13 residues. Per germline, CDR1 GTSNPN and CDR2 SVGIG (reference sequence). The ends were cut back, 5 bases at V and 9 bases at J, with 17 bases in the middle.

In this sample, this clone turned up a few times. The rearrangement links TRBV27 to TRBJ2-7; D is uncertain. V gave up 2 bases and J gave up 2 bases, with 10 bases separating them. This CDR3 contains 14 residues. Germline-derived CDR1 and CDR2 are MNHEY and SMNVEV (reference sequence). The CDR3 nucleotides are TGTGCCAGCAGTTTACTGTGGGGTACCTACGAGCAGTACTTC. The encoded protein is CASSLLWGTYEQYF.

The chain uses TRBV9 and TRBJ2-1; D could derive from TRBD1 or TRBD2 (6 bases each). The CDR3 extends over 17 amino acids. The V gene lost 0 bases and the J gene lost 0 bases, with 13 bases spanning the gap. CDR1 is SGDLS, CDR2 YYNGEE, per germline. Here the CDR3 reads CASSVGAGGYSYNEQFF. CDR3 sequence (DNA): TGTGCCAGCAGCGTAGGGGCCGGGGGCTACTCCTACAATGAGCAGTTCTTC. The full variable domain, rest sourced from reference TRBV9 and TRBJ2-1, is DSGVTQTPKHLITATGQRVTLRCSPRSGDLSVYWYQQSLDQGLQFLIQYYNGEERAKGNILERFSAQQFPDLHSELNLSSLELGDSALYFCASSVGAGGYSYNEQFFGPGTRLTVL.

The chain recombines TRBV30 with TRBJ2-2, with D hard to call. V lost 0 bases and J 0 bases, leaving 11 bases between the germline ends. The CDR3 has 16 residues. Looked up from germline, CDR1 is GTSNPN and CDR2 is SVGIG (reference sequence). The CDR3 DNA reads TGTGCCTGGAGTGTACTCGTCGGATCGAACACCGGGGAGCTGTTTTTT. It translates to CAWSVLVGSNTGELFF.

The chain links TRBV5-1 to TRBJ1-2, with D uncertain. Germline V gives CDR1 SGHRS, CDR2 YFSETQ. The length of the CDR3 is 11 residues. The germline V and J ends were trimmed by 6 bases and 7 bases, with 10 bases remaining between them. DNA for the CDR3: TGCGCCAGCAAGGCTGGCGGTGGCTACACCTTC. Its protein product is CASKAGGGYTF.

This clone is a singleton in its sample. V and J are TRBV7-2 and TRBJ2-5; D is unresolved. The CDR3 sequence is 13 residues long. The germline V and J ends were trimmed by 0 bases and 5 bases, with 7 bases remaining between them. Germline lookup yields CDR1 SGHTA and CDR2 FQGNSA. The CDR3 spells CASSLALTETQYF. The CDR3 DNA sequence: TGTGCCAGCAGCTTAGCCCTCACGGAGACCCAGTACTTC.

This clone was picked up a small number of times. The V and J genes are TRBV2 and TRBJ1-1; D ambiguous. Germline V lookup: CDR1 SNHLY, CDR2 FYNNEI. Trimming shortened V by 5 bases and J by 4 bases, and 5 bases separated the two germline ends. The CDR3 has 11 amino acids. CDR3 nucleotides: TGTGCCAGCAGTATGTCCACTGAAGCTTTCTTT. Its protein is CASSMSTEAFF.

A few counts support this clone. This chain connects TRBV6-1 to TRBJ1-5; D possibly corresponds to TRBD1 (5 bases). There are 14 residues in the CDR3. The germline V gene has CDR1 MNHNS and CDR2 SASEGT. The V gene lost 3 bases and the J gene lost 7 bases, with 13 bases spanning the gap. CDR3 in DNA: TGTGCCAGCAGTGATCTTTCAGGGAAGCAGCCCCAGCATTTT. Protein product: CASSDLSGKQPQHF.

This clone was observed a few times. For the CDR3, the DNA is TGCAGCGTTGGTTGGGGTAGCGAGGAGCAGTACTTC. It yields the protein CSVGWGSEEQYF. The genes are TRBV29-1 and TRBJ2-7; TRBD2 is a possible D gene (5 bases). Per germline, CDR1 SQVTM and CDR2 ANQGSEA. V lost 4 bases and J 7 bases, leaving 14 bases between the germline ends. The CDR3 is 12 amino acids.

The CDR3 loop reads CASSPDVSEQYF. In DNA, the CDR3 is TGTGCCAGCAGTCCTGACGTCAGCGAGCAGTACTTC. This chain connects TRBV11-2 to TRBJ2-7, with D hard to call. This CDR3 has 12 amino acids. The V gene lost 6 bases and the J gene lost 6 bases, with 12 bases spanning the gap. CDR1 SGHAT and CDR2 FQNNGV come from the germline V gene. Supplemented by reference TRBV11-2 and TRBJ2-7, the full variable domain reads EAGVAQSPRYKIIEKRQSVAFWCNPISGHATLYWYQQILGQGPKLLIQFQNNGVVDDSQLPKDRFSAERLKGVDSTLKIQPAKLEDSAVYLCASSPDVSEQYFGPGTRLTVT.

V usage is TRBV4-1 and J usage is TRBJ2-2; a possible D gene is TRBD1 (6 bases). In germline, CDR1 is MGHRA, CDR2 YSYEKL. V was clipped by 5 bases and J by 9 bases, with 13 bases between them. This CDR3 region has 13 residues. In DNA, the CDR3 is TGCGCCAGCAGCTCCAGGGGCGGACGGGAGCTGTTTTTT. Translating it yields CASSSRGGRELFF.

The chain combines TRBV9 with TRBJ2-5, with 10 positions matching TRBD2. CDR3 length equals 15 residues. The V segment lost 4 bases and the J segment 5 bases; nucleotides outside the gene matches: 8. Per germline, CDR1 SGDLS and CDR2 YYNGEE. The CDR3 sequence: CASSRRGAGGETQYF. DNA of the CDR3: TGTGCCAGCAGCCGCCGAGGAGCGGGGGGGGAGACCCAGTACTTC.

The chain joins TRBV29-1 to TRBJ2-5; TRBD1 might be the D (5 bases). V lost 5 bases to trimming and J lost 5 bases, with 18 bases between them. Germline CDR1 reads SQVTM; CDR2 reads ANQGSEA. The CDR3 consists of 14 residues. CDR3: CSVSDLQGDETQYF. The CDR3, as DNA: TGCAGCGTTTCGGACCTCCAAGGGGATGAGACCCAGTACTTC.

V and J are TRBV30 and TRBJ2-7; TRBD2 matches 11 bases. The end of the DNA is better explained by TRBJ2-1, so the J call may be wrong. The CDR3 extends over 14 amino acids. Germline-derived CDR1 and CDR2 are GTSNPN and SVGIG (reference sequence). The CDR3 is CAWRAGTSGAQQFF. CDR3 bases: TGTGCCTGGAGGGCCGGGACTAGCGGCGCCCAGCAGTTCTTC.

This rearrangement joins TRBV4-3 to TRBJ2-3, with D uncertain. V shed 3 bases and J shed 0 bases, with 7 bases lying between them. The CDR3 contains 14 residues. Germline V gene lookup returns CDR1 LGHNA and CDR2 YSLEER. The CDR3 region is CASSQTPSTDTQYF. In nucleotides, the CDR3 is TGCGCCAGCAGCCAGACTCCTAGCACAGATACGCAGTATTTT.

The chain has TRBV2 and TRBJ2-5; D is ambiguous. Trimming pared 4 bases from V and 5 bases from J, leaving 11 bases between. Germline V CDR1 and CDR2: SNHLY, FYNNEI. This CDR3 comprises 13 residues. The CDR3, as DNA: TGTGCCAGCAGTGGACGGCCGAGGGAGACCCAGTACTTC. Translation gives CASSGRPRETQYF.

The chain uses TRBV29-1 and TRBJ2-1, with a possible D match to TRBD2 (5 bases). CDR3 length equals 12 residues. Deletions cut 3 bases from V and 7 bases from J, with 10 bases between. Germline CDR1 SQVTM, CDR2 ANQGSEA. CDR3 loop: CSVDSPGNEQFF. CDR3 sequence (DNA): TGCAGCGTTGACAGCCCGGGAAATGAGCAGTTCTTC.

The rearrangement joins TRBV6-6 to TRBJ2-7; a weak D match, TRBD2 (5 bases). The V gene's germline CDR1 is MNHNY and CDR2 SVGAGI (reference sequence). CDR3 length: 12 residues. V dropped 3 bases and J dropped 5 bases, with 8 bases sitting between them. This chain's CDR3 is CASSYSGDEQYF. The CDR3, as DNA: TGTGCCAGCAGTTATTCCGGGGACGAGCAGTACTTC.

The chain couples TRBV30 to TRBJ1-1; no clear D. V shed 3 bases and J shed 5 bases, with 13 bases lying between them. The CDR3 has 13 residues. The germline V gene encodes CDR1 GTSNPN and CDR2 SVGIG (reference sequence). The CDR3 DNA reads TGTGCCTGGAGATCAAGGGTAGGAACTGAAGCTTTCTTT. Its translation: CAWRSRVGTEAFF.

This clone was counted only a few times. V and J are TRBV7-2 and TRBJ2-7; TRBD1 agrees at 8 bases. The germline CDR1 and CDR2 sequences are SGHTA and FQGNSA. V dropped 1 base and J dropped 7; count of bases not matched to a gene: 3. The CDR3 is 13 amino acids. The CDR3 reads CASSLGGQAEQYF. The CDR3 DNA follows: TGTGCCAGCAGCTTAGGGGGACAGGCGGAGCAGTACTTC.

CDR3 in DNA: TGCAGCGTCAAAGGTCAGGCCAGGGGCCACGAGCAGTACTTC. Translating it yields CSVKGQARGHEQYF. The chain carries TRBV29-1 and TRBJ2-7; D may be TRBD1 (6 bases). The CDR3 sequence is 14 residues long. The germline CDR1 and CDR2 sequences are SQVTM and ANQGSEA. Trimming left V 6 bases short and J 5 bases short, with 20 bases between.

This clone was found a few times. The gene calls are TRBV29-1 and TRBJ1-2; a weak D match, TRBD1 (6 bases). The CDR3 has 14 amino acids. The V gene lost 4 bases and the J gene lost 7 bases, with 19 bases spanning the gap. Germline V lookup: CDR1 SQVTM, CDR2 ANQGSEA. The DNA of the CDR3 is TGCAGCGTTGGAACCCTAGCGGGACAAGGTGGCTACACCTTC. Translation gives CSVGTLAGQGGYTF.

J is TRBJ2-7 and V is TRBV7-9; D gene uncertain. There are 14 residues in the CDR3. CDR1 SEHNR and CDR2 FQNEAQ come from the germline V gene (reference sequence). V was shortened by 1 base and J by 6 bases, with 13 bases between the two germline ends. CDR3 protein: CASSLELAVREQYF. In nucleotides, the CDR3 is TGTGCCAGCAGCTTAGAGTTGGCTGTACGCGAGCAGTACTTC.

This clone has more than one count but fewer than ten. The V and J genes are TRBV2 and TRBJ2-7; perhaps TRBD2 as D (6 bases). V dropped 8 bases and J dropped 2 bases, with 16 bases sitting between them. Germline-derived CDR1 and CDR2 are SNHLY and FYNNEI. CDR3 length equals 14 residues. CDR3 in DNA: TGTGCCAGCGGGGACGCTAGCGCGGCCTACGAGCAGTACTTC. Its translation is CASGDASAAYEQYF.

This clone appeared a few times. The CDR3 protein is CASSWRQGVNTEAFF. As DNA, the CDR3 is TGTGCCAGCAGCTGGAGACAGGGAGTCAACACTGAAGCTTTCTTT. This chain joins TRBV7-2 and TRBJ1-1; 7 bases are shared with TRBD1. The length of the CDR3 is 15 residues. J gave up 2 bases and V 4 bases, and 7 bases lay outside the gene matches. The germline V gene has CDR1 SGHTA and CDR2 FQGNSA.

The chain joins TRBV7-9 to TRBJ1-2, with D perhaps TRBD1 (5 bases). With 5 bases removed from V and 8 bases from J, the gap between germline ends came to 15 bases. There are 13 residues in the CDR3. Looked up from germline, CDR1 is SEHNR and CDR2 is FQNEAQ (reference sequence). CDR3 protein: CASSRGPSGGYTF. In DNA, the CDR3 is TGTGCCAGCAGCCGGGGACCATCTGGGGGCTACACCTTC. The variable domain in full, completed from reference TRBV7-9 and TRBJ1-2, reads DTGVSQNPRHKITKRGQNVTFRCDPISEHNRLYWYRQTLGQGPEFLTYFQNEAQLEKSRLLSDRFSAERPKGSFSTLEIQRTEQGDSAMYLCASSRGPSGGYTFGSGTRLTVV.

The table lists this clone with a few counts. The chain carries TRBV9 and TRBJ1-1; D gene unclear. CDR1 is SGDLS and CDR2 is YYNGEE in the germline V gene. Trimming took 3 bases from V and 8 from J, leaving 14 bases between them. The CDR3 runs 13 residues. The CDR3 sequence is CASSAHSDTEAFF. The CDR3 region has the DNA TGTGCCAGCAGCGCCCACTCAGATACGGAAGCTTTCTTT.

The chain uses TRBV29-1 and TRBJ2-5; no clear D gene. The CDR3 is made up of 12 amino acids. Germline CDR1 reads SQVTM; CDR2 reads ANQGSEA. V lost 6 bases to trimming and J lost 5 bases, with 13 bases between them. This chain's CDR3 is CSVTDGMETQYF. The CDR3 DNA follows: TGCAGCGTCACTGATGGAATGGAGACCCAGTACTTC.

The CDR3 sequence: CAWNSGEKLFF. The CDR3 DNA follows: TGTGCCTGGAATAGCGGTGAAAAACTGTTTTTT. The chain links TRBV30 to TRBJ1-4, with D uncertain. The CDR3 is made up of 11 amino acids. In germline, CDR1 is GTSNPN, CDR2 SVGIG (reference sequence). The V end lost 4 bases, the J end lost 7 bases, and 7 bases lay between the germline ends.